This T cell receptor beta chain derives from a study of T cell responses to AZD1222 COVID-19 vaccine. Regarding this clone: No antigen is known for it.

General study findings and limits: None of the repertoires were sampled until the peak T cell response had passed. Reportedly, close to half of spike-specific TCRs are directed against unmutated variant regions.

The protocol was immunoSEQ multiplex PCR, while the TCRdb copy is restricted to in-frame clones and leaves out a portion. The sample has 100,000 to 150,000 clones, 87% seen once; the top ten hold roughly 1.5%. CDR3 length: 14 amino acids. In germline, CDR1 is MRHNA, CDR2 SNTAGT. V was pared by 6 bases and J by 8 bases, with 5 bases of the junction left unmatched. The V gene is TRBV6-4, the J gene TRBJ2-1, with 12 bases that match TRBD1. Sequences were derived from peripheral blood, sampled on day 0 of AZD1222 vaccination. The TCR originated in an adult in good health. CDR3 sequence (DNA): TGTGCCAGCAGCCGGGACAGGGGGCGGGATGAGCAGTTCTTC. The encoded protein is CASSRDRGRDEQFF.